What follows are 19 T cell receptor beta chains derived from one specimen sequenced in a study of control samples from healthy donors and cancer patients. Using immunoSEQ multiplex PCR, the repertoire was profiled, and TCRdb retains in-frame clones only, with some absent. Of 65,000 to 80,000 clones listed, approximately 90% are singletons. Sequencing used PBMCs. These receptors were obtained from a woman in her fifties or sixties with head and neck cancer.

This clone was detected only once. This chain's CDR3 is CASSFKVPGAHNEQFF. CDR3 nucleotide sequence: TGTGCCAGCAGCTTTAAAGTACCGGGAGCACACAATGAGCAGTTCTTC. V gene TRBV27 combines with J gene TRBJ2-1, with a tentative D call TRBD2 (6 bases). V gave up 6 bases and J gave up 5 bases, with 20 bases separating them. This CDR3 has 16 residues. Germline V CDR1 and CDR2: MNHEY, SMNVEV (reference sequence).

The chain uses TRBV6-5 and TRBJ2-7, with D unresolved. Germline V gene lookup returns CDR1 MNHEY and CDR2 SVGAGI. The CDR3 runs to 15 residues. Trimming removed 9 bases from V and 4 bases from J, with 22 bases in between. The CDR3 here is CARQLPAAVGYEQYF. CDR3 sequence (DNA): TGTGCCAGACAGCTCCCCGCAGCCGTGGGGTACGAGCAGTACTTC.

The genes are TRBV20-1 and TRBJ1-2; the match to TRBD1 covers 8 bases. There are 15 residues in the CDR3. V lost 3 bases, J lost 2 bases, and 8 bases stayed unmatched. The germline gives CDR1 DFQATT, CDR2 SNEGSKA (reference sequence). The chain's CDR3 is CSASTLGQENYGYTF. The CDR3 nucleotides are TGCAGTGCTAGTACTTTGGGACAGGAGAACTATGGCTACACCTTC.

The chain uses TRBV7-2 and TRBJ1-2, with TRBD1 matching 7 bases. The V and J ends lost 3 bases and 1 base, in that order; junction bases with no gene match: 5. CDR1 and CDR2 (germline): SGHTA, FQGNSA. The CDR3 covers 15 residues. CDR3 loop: CASSFNRGDNYGYTF. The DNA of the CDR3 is TGTGCCAGCAGCTTCAACAGGGGCGATAACTATGGCTACACCTTC.

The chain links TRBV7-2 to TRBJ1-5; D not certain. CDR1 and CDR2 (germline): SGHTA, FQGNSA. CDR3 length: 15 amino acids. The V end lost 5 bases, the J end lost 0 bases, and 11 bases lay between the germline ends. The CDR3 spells CASSPDGVSNQPQHF. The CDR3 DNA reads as TGTGCCAGCAGCCCCGACGGAGTTAGCAATCAGCCCCAGCATTTT.

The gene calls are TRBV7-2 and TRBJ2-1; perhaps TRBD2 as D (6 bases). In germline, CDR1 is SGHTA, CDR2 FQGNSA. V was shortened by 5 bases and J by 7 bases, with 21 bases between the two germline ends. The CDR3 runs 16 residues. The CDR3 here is CASSPPQALGRNEQFF. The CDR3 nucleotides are TGTGCCAGCAGCCCCCCCCAAGCCTTGGGGAGGAATGAGCAGTTCTTC.

CDR3 bases: TGTGCCAGCAGCTTAGACGGACTAGCCAAAAACATTCAGTACTTC. Its translation: CASSLDGLAKNIQYF. The genes are TRBV11-2 and TRBJ2-4, with TRBD2 as a possible D gene (5 bases). V lost 0 bases, J lost 0 bases, and 6 bases lay in between. CDR1 and CDR2 (germline): SGHAT, FQNNGV. The CDR3 contains 15 residues.

The CDR3 here is CASSPRYGYTF. Here the CDR3 DNA reads TGTGCCAGCAGCCCCCGCTATGGCTACACCTTC. The chain links TRBV7-9 to TRBJ1-2, with D uncertain. Germline V gives CDR1 SEHNR, CDR2 FQNEAQ (reference sequence). V was clipped by 5 bases and J by 4 bases, with 5 bases between them. The CDR3 runs to 11 residues.

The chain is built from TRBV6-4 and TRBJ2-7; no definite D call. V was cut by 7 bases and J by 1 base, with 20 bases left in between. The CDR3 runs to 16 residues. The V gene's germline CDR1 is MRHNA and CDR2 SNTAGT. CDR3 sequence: CASTPPSSEVSYEQYF. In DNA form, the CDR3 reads TGTGCCAGCACCCCCCCATCTAGTGAGGTTTCCTACGAGCAGTACTTC.

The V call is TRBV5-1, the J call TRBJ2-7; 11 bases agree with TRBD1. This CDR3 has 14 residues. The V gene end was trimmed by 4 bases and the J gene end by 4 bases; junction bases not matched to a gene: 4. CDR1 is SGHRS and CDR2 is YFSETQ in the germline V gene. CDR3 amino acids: CASSNGQGAYEQYF. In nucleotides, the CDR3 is TGCGCCAGCAGCAACGGACAGGGGGCTTACGAGCAGTACTTC.

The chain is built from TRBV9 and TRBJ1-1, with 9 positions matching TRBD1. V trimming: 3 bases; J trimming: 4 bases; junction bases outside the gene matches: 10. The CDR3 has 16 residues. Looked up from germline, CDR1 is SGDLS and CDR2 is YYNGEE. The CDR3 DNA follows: TGTGCCAGCAGCGCGAAACAGGGGGCGAGTAGCACTGAAGCTTTCTTT. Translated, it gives CASSAKQGASSTEAFF.

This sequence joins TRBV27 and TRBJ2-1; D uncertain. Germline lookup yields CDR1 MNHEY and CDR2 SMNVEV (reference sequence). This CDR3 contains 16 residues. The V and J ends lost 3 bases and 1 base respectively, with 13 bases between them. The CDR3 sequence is CASSFSADLSYNEQFF. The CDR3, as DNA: TGTGCCAGCAGTTTTTCCGCAGACCTTTCCTACAATGAGCAGTTCTTC.

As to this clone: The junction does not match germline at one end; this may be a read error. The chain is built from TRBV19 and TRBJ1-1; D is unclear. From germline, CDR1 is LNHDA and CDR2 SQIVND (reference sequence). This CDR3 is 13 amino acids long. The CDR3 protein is CASSITGVAKSLF. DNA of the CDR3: TGTGCCAGTAGTATTACGGGAGTGGCGAAGTCGCTCTTT.

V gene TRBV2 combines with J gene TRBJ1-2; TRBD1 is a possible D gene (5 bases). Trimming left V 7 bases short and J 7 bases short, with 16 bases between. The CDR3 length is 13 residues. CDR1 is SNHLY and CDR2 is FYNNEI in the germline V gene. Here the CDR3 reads CASKVTDISGYTF. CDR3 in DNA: TGTGCCAGCAAGGTGACGGACATTAGTGGCTACACCTTC.

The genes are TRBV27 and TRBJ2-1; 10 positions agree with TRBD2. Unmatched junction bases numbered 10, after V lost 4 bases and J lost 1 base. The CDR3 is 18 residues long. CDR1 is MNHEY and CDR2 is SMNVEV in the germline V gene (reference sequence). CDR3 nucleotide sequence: TGTGCCAGCAGTTCCTTAGGACTAGCGGCTATTTCCTACAATGAGCAGTTCTTC. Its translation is CASSSLGLAAISYNEQFF.

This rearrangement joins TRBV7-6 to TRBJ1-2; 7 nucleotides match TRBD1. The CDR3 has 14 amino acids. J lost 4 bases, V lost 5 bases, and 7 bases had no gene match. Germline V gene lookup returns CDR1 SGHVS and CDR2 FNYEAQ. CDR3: CASSPYQGGYGYTF. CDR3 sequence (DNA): TGTGCCAGCAGCCCCTATCAGGGGGGCTATGGCTACACCTTC.

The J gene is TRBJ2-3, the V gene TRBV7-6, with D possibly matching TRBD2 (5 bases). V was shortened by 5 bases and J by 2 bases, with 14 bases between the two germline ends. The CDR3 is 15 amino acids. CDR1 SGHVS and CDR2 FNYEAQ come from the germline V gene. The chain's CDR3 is CASSMSLAPTDTQYF. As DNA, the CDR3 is TGTGCCAGCAGCATGTCGCTAGCCCCCACAGATACGCAGTATTTT.

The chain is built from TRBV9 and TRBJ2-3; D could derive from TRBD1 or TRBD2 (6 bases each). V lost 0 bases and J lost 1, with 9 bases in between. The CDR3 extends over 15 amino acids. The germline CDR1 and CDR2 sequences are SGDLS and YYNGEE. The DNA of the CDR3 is TGTGCCAGCAGCGTAGAAGGGGGGCGCACAGATACGCAGTATTTT. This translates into CASSVEGGRTDTQYF.

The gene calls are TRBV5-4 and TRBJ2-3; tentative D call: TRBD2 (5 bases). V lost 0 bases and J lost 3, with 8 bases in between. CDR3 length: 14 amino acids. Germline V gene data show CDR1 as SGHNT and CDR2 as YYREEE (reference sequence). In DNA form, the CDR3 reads TGTGCCAGCAGCTTGGTTGGGGAGACAGATACGCAGTATTTT. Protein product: CASSLVGETDTQYF.